Here is one T cell receptor (beta chain) with its context. This CDR3 comprises 12 residues. Trimming removed 0 bases at V and 6 bases at J, with 5 bases between. Germline CDR1 SGHRS, CDR2 YFSETQ. Under the authors' procedure: Nucleated cell number was recorded as an estimate derived from reference gene primer amplification. Assay: immunoSEQ multiplex PCR; the TCRdb copy retains only in-frame clones and omits some. The V and J calls and clone size come from that table; D and trimming were worked out from the DNA. Of 150,000 to 200,000 clones listed, around three quarters are singletons. These data belong to a study of blood T cell repertoires in COVID-19. Participant-given clinical history determined each cohort assignment.

Sequences were obtained from PBMCs or T cells enriched from blood (not recorded which). The chain couples TRBV5-1 to TRBJ2-3, with D perhaps TRBD2 (5 bases). The source of this sequence is a woman aged 50 to 60 with acute COVID-19. CDR3 sequence reads: CASSLERDTQYF. CDR3 sequence (DNA): TGCGCCAGCAGCTTGGAGCGGGATACGCAGTATTTT.